Below, 24 T cell receptor beta chains from the same sample are listed, as sequenced in a study of T cells in Graves' hyperthyroidism and ophthalmopathy. From RNA transcripts, TCR beta CDR3 regions were amplified. HTBI primers were the set used in a first-round RT-PCR of the TCR CDR3. TCRdb recomputed calls from the multiplex PCR reads with MiXCR, one row per CDR3 protein. Of hundreds of thousands of distinct CDR3 sequences in the sample, roughly an eighth were seen once. Specimen: blood. The origin of the receptors is a woman between 35 and 50 years old with Graves' ophthalmopathy.

Only a few counts were recorded for this clonotype. This chain links TRBV9 with TRBJ1-6; weak D call: TRBD1 (6 bases). V lost 0 bases and J 0 bases, leaving 10 bases between the germline ends. This CDR3 spans 17 amino acids. The V gene's germline CDR1 is SGDLS and CDR2 YYNGEE. CDR3 in DNA: TGTGCCAGCAGCGTAGAAGCAGGGGCCTCCTATAATTCACCCCTCCACTTT. This gives the protein CASSVEAGASYNSPLHF. Filled out from reference TRBV9 and TRBJ1-6, the complete variable domain reads DSGVTQTPKHLITATGQRVTLRCSPRSGDLSVYWYQQSLDQGLQFLIQYYNGEERAKGNILERFSAQQFPDLHSELNLSSLELGDSALYFCASSVEAGASYNSPLHFGNGTRLTVT.

Notes on this clonotype: A read error may produce the germline difference seen at one junction end. V gene TRBV5-4 combines with J gene TRBJ2-5; TRBD1 matches at 10 bases. The germline CDR1 and CDR2 sequences are SGHNT and YYREEE (reference sequence). This CDR3 spans 15 amino acids. For the CDR3, the DNA is TGCGCCAGCAGCCAAGCTAGGACAGGGGGGGGGACCCAGTACTTC. Its translation is CASSQARTGGGTQYF.

This clonotype was found many times. V gene TRBV20-1 combines with J gene TRBJ2-2, with D uncertain. The CDR3 sequence is 13 residues long. V lost 5 bases to trimming and J lost 1 base, with 8 bases between them. CDR1 is DFQATT and CDR2 is SNEGSKA in the germline V gene (reference sequence). The CDR3 region is CSAYELNTGELFF. As DNA, the CDR3 is TGCAGTGCTTACGAATTGAACACCGGGGAGCTGTTTTTT.

The table lists this clonotype with many counts. The chain is built from TRBV19 and TRBJ1-1; 8 bases match TRBD1. The germline CDR1 and CDR2 sequences are LNHDA and SQIVND (reference sequence). This CDR3 is 17 amino acids long. The V gene end was trimmed by 5 bases and the J gene end by 1 base; junction bases not matched to a gene: 12. The CDR3: CASSSYGQGAPNTEAFF. For the CDR3, the DNA is TGTGCCAGTAGTTCCTATGGGCAGGGGGCTCCGAACACTGAAGCTTTCTTT.

The chain employs TRBV29-1 and TRBJ2-7, with D perhaps TRBD1 or TRBD2 (5 bases each). The CDR3 length is 13 residues. Germline lookup yields CDR1 SQVTM and CDR2 ANQGSEA. Trimming cost V 7 bases and J 0 bases, with 13 bases left between them. The CDR3 bases are TGCAGCGCTGGGGACGGGGACTCCTACGAGCAGTACTTC. Protein product: CSAGDGDSYEQYF.

At least ten counts were recorded for this clonotype. The V and J genes are TRBV6-5 and TRBJ1-1, with D maybe TRBD1 (6 bases). The CDR3 spans 19 residues. Trimming took off 0 bases at V and 1 base at J, with 21 bases between the two ends. CDR1 is MNHEY, CDR2 SVGAGI, per germline. The chain's CDR3 is CASSYSGPGRGQRNTEAFF. The CDR3 coding sequence is TGTGCCAGCAGTTACTCGGGGCCGGGCCGGGGGCAAAGGAACACTGAAGCTTTCTTT.

The sample holds many counts of this clonotype. The V and J genes are TRBV2 and TRBJ2-1; D uncertain. The CDR3 covers 15 residues. The V end lost 2 bases, the J end lost 5 bases, and 13 bases lay between the germline ends. Germline CDR1 is SNHLY and CDR2 is FYNNEI. The DNA of the CDR3 is TGTGCCAGCAGTGAAACCGGGTTGAGAAACAATGAGCAGTTCTTC. Translating it yields CASSETGLRNNEQFF.

Only a few counts were recorded for this clonotype. This chain connects TRBV4-2 to TRBJ1-5; possibly TRBD1 for D (5 bases). This CDR3 region has 15 residues. The germline gives CDR1 LGHNA, CDR2 YNFKEQ. V dropped 1 base and J dropped 7 bases, with 14 bases sitting between them. CDR3 in amino acids: CASSQVVGARQPQHF. DNA of the CDR3: TGTGCCAGCAGCCAAGTGGTTGGGGCACGACAGCCCCAGCATTTT.

This clonotype has ten or more counts. This chain uses TRBV6-1 with TRBJ2-5; 9 bases fit TRBD2. The J segment lost 5 bases and the V segment lost 7 bases, leaving 8 bases of the junction unmatched. CDR1 and CDR2 from the germline V gene are MNHNS and SASEGT. The CDR3 is 14 residues long. Written as DNA, the CDR3 is TGTGCCAGCACGGCTAGCGGGACGGGGGAGACCCAGTACTTC. Translation gives CASTASGTGETQYF.

This clonotype showed up many times. CDR3: CASSSRDRGAYEQYF. Written as DNA, the CDR3 is TGTGCCAGCAGCTCCCGGGACAGGGGAGCCTACGAGCAGTACTTC. V usage is TRBV13 and J usage is TRBJ2-7, with 10 bases lining up with TRBD1. V lost 4 bases, J lost 2 bases, and 5 bases stayed unmatched. Germline-derived CDR1 and CDR2 are PRHDT and FYEKMQ (reference sequence). This CDR3 contains 15 residues. Looking up the rest from reference TRBV13 and TRBJ2-7 gives the full variable domain: AAGVIQSPRHLIKEKRETATLKCYPIPRHDTVYWYQQGPGQDPQFLISFYEKMQSDKGSIPDRFSAQQFSDYHSELNMSSLELGDSALYFCASSSRDRGAYEQYFGPGTRLTVT.

This clonotype was seen many times. The germline gene is not matched at one end of the junction; a read error may be the cause. The genes are TRBV28 and TRBJ2-2; 11 nucleotides agree with TRBD2. CDR1 is MDHEN and CDR2 is SYDVKM in the germline V gene. The CDR3 length is 15 residues. For the CDR3, the DNA is TGTGCCAGCACTTTAGCGGGAGGGTACACCGGGGAGCTGTTTTTT. Translated, it gives CASTLAGGYTGELFF.

V and J are TRBV6-1 and TRBJ2-7, with 8 bases identical to TRBD2. In germline, CDR1 is MNHNS, CDR2 SASEGT. Trimming removed 4 bases from V and 4 bases from J; junction bases left unmatched: 3. This CDR3 is built from 13 residues. CDR3 region: CASSAGGDYEQYF. The CDR3 region has the DNA TGTGCCAGCAGTGCGGGGGGGGATTACGAGCAGTACTTC.

This sequence joins TRBV11-3 and TRBJ2-2, with D uncertain. This CDR3 region has 14 residues. CDR1 is SGHNT, CDR2 YENEEA, per germline. Trimming stripped 0 bases from V and 7 bases from J, with 9 bases between. DNA for the CDR3: TGTGCCAGCAGCTTAGATTCGTACAGCGGGGAGCTGTTTTTT. As protein: CASSLDSYSGELFF. Filled out from reference TRBV11-3 and TRBJ2-2, the complete variable domain reads EAGVVQSPRYKIIEKKQPVAFWCNPISGHNTLYWYLQNLGQGPELLIRYENEEAVDDSQLPKDRFSAERLKGVDSTLKIQPAELGDSAVYLCASSLDSYSGELFFGEGSRLTVL.

The sample holds many counts of this clonotype. J is TRBJ2-7 and V is TRBV20-1; no clear D. This CDR3 has 15 amino acids. The germline CDR1 and CDR2 sequences are DFQATT and SNEGSKA (reference sequence). Trimming stripped 0 bases from V and 6 bases from J, with 18 bases between. The CDR3 DNA sequence: TGCAGTGCTAGAGATATACGGGCCTCGGGCCCCGAGCAGTACTTC. Amino acid sequence: CSARDIRASGPEQYF.

This clonotype was observed at least ten times. The CDR3 nucleotides read TGTGCCAGCAGCCGCGCCGAAGGGGCCACACTGCAGCCCTACGAGCAGTACTTC. Its translation is CASSRAEGATLQPYEQYF. The rearrangement joins TRBV7-9 to TRBJ2-7; D might be TRBD1 (5 bases). CDR1 and CDR2 (germline): SEHNR, FQNEAQ (reference sequence). Trimming took 5 bases from V and 2 from J, leaving 25 bases between them. The CDR3 covers 18 residues.

This clonotype was detected many times. CDR3 amino acids: CSASPLAGGSEQYF. For the CDR3, the DNA is TGCAGTGCTTCACCACTAGCGGGAGGATCCGAGCAGTACTTC. The J gene is TRBJ2-7, the V gene TRBV20-1; 12 bases are shared with TRBD2. This CDR3 has 14 amino acids. V lost 5 bases to trimming and J lost 6 bases; unmatched junction nucleotides: 8. The germline CDR1 and CDR2 sequences are DFQATT and SNEGSKA (reference sequence).

This clonotype was observed at least ten times. This chain uses TRBV7-9 with TRBJ2-7; 7 bases fit TRBD1. This CDR3 contains 16 residues. From germline, CDR1 is SEHNR and CDR2 FQNEAQ (reference sequence). The V gene end was trimmed by 7 bases and the J gene end by 0 bases; junction bases not matched to a gene: 12. This CDR3 reads CASIALRTGTSYEQYF. The DNA of the CDR3 is TGTGCCAGCATCGCCCTCCGGACAGGAACCTCCTACGAGCAGTACTTC.

This clonotype appeared many times. This sequence joins TRBV2 and TRBJ1-5; D call uncertain. V shed 6 bases and J shed 0 bases, with 12 bases lying between them. This CDR3 contains 15 residues. Germline CDR1 reads SNHLY; CDR2 reads FYNNEI. CDR3 DNA sequence: TGTGCCAGCAGACCGACTAGTCTTAGCAATCAGCCCCAGCATTTT. Amino acids: CASRPTSLSNQPQHF.

The rearrangement links TRBV19 to TRBJ1-1; no reliable D call. The CDR3 sequence is 19 residues long. Per the germline V gene, CDR1 is LNHDA and CDR2 is SQIVND (reference sequence). V gave up 0 bases and J gave up 1 base, with 21 bases separating them. The CDR3 here is CASSIDGYAQTIKNTEAFF. The CDR3 nucleotides read TGTGCCAGTAGTATAGATGGGTACGCACAGACAATCAAGAACACTGAAGCTTTCTTT. Variable domain in full (rest from reference TRBV19 and TRBJ1-1): DGGITQSPKYLFRKEGQNVTLSCEQNLNHDAMYWYRQDPGQGLRLIYYSQIVNDFQKGDIAEGYSVSREKKESFPLTVTSAQKNPTAFYLCASSIDGYAQTIKNTEAFFGQGTRLTVV.

This clonotype was picked up many times. The gene calls are TRBV27 and TRBJ2-1; TRBD1 agrees at 9 bases. Germline CDR1 is MNHEY and CDR2 is SMNVEV (reference sequence). The junction had 5 bases not matched to a gene; V was cut back by 6 bases and J by 2 bases. This CDR3 spans 15 amino acids. This CDR3 reads CASSLDRGAYNEQFF. CDR3 sequence (DNA): TGTGCCAGCAGCTTGGACAGGGGTGCCTACAATGAGCAGTTCTTC.

This clonotype was counted at least ten times. CDR3 region: CSARSRSGGASDTQYF. The CDR3 region has the DNA TGCAGTGCTAGAAGCCGCTCGGGGGGGGCCTCAGATACGCAGTATTTT. The chain joins TRBV20-1 to TRBJ2-3; TRBD2 agrees at 8 bases. The ends lost 2 bases at V and 4 bases at J; junction bases unmatched: 11. Germline V gene data show CDR1 as DFQATT and CDR2 as SNEGSKA (reference sequence). The CDR3 is made up of 16 amino acids.

J is TRBJ2-7 and V is TRBV9; 12 bases map to TRBD1. The CDR3 is 16 residues long. CDR1 and CDR2 from the germline V gene are SGDLS and YYNGEE. After removal of 3 bases from V and 4 bases from J, the junction contained 8 bases not matched to a gene. The CDR3 region is CASSADRDRGLYEQYF. The CDR3 DNA reads as TGTGCCAGCAGCGCTGACCGGGACAGGGGGCTGTACGAGCAGTACTTC.

This clonotype was counted ten times or more. The rearrangement joins TRBV6-6 to TRBJ2-1; D call uncertain. The germline V gene encodes CDR1 MNHNY and CDR2 SVGAGI (reference sequence). This CDR3 contains 12 residues. Trimming stripped 0 bases from V and 8 bases from J, with 5 bases between. CDR3 DNA: TGTGCCAGCAGTTACTCCTCGGATGAGCAGTTCTTC. Its translation is CASSYSSDEQFF.

The V gene is TRBV7-9, the J gene TRBJ1-2; D remains unclear. CDR1 is SEHNR and CDR2 is FQNEAQ in the germline V gene (reference sequence). Trimming removed 0 bases at V and 2 bases at J, with 10 bases between. The CDR3 totals 15 residues. The CDR3 DNA is TGTGCCAGCAGCTTAGCGGCCAGTCGGAACTATGGCTACACCTTC. Translated, it gives CASSLAASRNYGYTF.